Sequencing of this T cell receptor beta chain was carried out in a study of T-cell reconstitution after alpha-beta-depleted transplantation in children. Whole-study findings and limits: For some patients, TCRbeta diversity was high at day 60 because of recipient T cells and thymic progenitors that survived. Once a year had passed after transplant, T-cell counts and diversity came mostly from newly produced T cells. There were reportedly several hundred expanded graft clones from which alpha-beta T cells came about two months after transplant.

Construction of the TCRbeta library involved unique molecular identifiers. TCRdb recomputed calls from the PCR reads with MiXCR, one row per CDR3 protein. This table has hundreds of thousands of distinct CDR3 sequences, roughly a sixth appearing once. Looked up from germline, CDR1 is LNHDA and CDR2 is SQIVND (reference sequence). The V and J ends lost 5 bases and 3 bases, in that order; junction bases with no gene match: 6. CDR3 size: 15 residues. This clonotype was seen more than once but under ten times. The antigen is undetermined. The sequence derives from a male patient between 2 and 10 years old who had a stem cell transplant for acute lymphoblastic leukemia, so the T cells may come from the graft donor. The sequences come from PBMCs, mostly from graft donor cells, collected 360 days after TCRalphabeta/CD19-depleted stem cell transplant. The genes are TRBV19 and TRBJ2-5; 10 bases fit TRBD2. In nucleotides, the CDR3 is TGTGCCAGTAGTGGGGTCGGACTAGCGGAAGAGACCCAGTACTTC. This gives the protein CASSGVGLAEETQYF.